This T cell receptor (beta chain) was obtained from a study of vaccination and CD4 T cells after COVID-19 (dated 2022 in TCRdb). Turning to the overall study: Every convalescent patient had a positive nasal swab PCR test for SARS-CoV-2, with mild disease in several patients and severe disease in one. The spike-specific CD4+ TCR repertoire was compared before and after mRNA vaccination in over nine COVID-19 convalescent patients and several infection-naive healthy vaccine recipients. As controls, cultures received a CEFX viral epitope pool (the positive control), an HIV-1 Nef peptide pool (the negative control), or no peptide at all. In the convalescent cohort there were six males and four females, among whom were two Hispanic individuals, seven Caucasians, two Asians and one multiracial person. Participants received two doses of either the Pfizer-BioNTech BNT162b2 vaccine (n=8) or the Moderna mRNA-1273 vaccine (n=2). Post-COVID blood samples from convalescent patients were collected a median of about 100 days after diagnosis, with a range of about 30 to 170 days. Overlapping spike peptide pools from SARS-CoV-2 and from the common cold coronaviruses HCoV-NL63, HCoV-OC43 and HCoV-229E were used as culture stimuli. Post-vaccine blood samples were obtained a median of around 74 days after the second vaccine dose, with a range of about 12 to 241 days. Study-wide findings and limitations: Although the median number of SARS-CoV-2-reactive clonotypes went up from 21 after infection to some 37 after vaccination, the increase was not significant. The number of convalescent patients in the study was relatively small, and the study did not examine early timepoints following natural infection. Among the post-vaccine SARS-CoV-2-reactive clones in convalescent patients, a median 86.3% showed up only after vaccination, which suggests vaccine-specific priming. Of the vaccine-specific clones found in convalescent patients, nearly all (304 of 307) were mono-reactive for SARS-CoV-2 spike instead of being cross-reactive with common cold coronaviruses.

Interpreted using the paper, the treatment or condition label stands for: roughly 10-day PBMC culture with coronavirus spike peptide pools or control peptides (ViraFEST assay). The study used the ViraFEST assay, which expanded antigen-specific T cells with peptide pools and then identified expanded clonotypes by TCR sequencing. The convalescent patients' positive SARS-CoV-2 PCR tests fell between March and December 2020, which was before the Alpha, Beta and Delta variants emerged in the United States. Approximately 2.1 million PBMCs per well were cultured in IMDM with roughly 5% human AB serum and 8 to 10 IU/ml IL-2, plus 10 ug/ml peptide pools. On days 3 and 7, half of the culture medium was replaced with fresh IL-2-containing medium. Once the cells had been in culture for 9 to 10 days, the EasySep CD4+ T cell isolation kit was used to isolate CD4+ T cells by negative selection. Ficoll-Paque Plus gradient centrifugation was used to isolate PBMCs from whole blood, and the isolated PBMCs were then either used fresh or cryopreserved at -140C. Triplicate wells were generally used for each culture condition.

In the case of this clonotype: Its antigen remains unidentified. Base qualities are not provided; no much larger clone lies one nucleotide away.

CDR1 is given as SGHTA and CDR2 as FQGNSA, both from the germline V gene. Between the V and J ends, shortened by 1 base and 1 base respectively, the junction contains 10 bases. The CDR3 goes from the cysteine to the phenylalanine over 15 residues. The only DNA kept is the CDR3, 45 bases in frame from the first base. The library relied on PCR. TCR sequencing of DNA from cultured CD4+ T cells used the Oncomine TCR Beta short-read assay at the Johns Hopkins FTIC core. The QIAamp micro DNA kit was used to extract genomic DNA from the cultured CD4+ T cells. Oncomine TCR Beta libraries from cultured CD4+ T cells were pooled with unique dual indexes and sequenced on an Illumina iSeq 100. The source study handled its data this way. Non-productive sequences were removed, and CDR3s that did not start with C, did not end with F or W, or were shorter than 7 amino acids were discarded. Antigen-specific clonotypes were identified with the MANAFEST web application by comparing peptide-stimulated wells with reference and other culture wells. An FDR below 0.05, an odds ratio above 5, and a productive frequency above 0.1% in at least two of three replicate wells were required for clones to be considered positive. Cross-reactive clonotypes were defined as significantly expanded in both SARS-CoV-2 spike wells and at least one common cold coronavirus spike condition. Using R version 3.6.1, CDR3 homology was evaluated through Levenshtein distances (stringdist) along with unrooted phylogenetic trees (ape). TCRdb reran the public reads through fastp at Q25 and MiXCR, keeping productive beta chains. Duplicate CDR3 protein sequences are folded into a single record with the most common DNA and genes. The V and J calls shown here were made by TCRdb, not taken from the authors' results. Here the sample has 6,000 to 7,000 distinct CDR3 sequences; 74% occur a single time. About 34% of the sample belongs to the ten largest clones.

The sample was CD4+ T cells from blood, cultured in vitro. The rearranged segments are TRBV7-2 and TRBJ1-1; the best D guess is TRBD1, with 5 bases matching. The source of this sequence is a human donor who had recovered from COVID-19. The CDR3 protein: CASSLGGAGNTEAFF. DNA sequence: TGTGCCAGCAGCTTAGGCGGGGCTGGGAACACTGAAGCTTTCTTT.